The 28 T cell receptor beta chains listed next were all sequenced from one sample in a study of T cell repertoires in cytomegalovirus infection. For these TCRs, the target antigens are not known. TCRdb analysed the reads with MiXCR anew, one entry per CDR3 protein. Of 700,000 to 950,000 distinct CDR3 sequences listed, approximately 32% are singletons. The specimen comprised cultured CD8+ T cells from PBMCs, sampled from culture after CMV antigen stimulation. The receptors shown here come from a human donor in good health (CMV status not recorded). Some clones in this sample may be carry-over from other donors' samples.

This CDR3 is CASSSSISLSETQYF. In nucleotides, the CDR3 is TGTGCCAGTAGTTCCTCGATTAGCTTATCGGAGACCCAGTACTTC. The V gene is TRBV19, the J gene TRBJ2-5; unclear D gene. V was clipped by 5 bases and J by 5 bases, with 18 bases between them. This CDR3 has 15 amino acids. In germline, CDR1 is LNHDA, CDR2 SQIVND (reference sequence).

J is TRBJ1-5 and V is TRBV3-1; unclear D gene. Germline CDR1 LGHDT, CDR2 YNNKEL (reference sequence). This CDR3 has 17 residues. The V gene lost 2 bases and the J gene lost 0 bases, with 14 bases spanning the gap. For the CDR3, the DNA is TGTGCCAGCAGCCAAACAGCAAGAACAAATAGCAATCAGCCCCAGCATTTT. Translation: CASSQTARTNSNQPQHF.

The chain combines TRBV7-6 with TRBJ2-3; perhaps D is TRBD1 or TRBD2 (5 bases each). Germline V CDR1 and CDR2: SGHVS, FNYEAQ. The CDR3 loop spans 16 amino acids. V was shortened by 1 base and J by 0 bases, with 11 bases between the two germline ends. The CDR3 DNA reads TGTGCCAGCAGCTTAGTGTGGGGGACCAGCACAGATACGCAGTATTTT. Translating gives CASSLVWGTSTDTQYF.

V gene TRBV5-1 combines with J gene TRBJ2-7, with D possibly TRBD2 on 6 matching bases. The length of the CDR3 is 16 residues. The germline gives CDR1 SGHRS, CDR2 YFSETQ. V gave up 2 bases and J gave up 1 base, with 16 bases separating them. Written as DNA, the CDR3 is TGCGCCAGCAGCTTTTCCGCGGGGTCGAGTTCCTACGAGCAGTACTTC. Translating it yields CASSFSAGSSSYEQYF.

The J gene is TRBJ2-3, the V gene TRBV4-3; D is unclear. Germline CDR1 reads LGHNA; CDR2 reads YSLEER. The length of the CDR3 is 16 residues. Trimming left V 8 bases short and J 1 base short, with 19 bases between. The CDR3: CASPKTVIKRTDTQYF. CDR3 nucleotides: TGCGCCAGCCCTAAGACGGTGATAAAGCGCACAGATACGCAGTATTTT.

The chain joins TRBV27 to TRBJ2-1; the match to TRBD1 covers 9 bases. The V gene end was trimmed by 8 bases and the J gene end by 8 bases; junction bases not matched to a gene: 13. There are 15 residues in the CDR3. Germline V lookup: CDR1 MNHEY, CDR2 SMNVEV (reference sequence). CDR3 residues: CASVPGTGLLDEQFF. The DNA for the CDR3 is TGTGCCAGCGTCCCCGGGACAGGGTTGTTGGATGAGCAGTTCTTC.

This clonotype was seen only a few times. The rearrangement uses TRBV7-6 and TRBJ2-1; D is uncertain. The germline V and J ends were trimmed by 4 bases and 6 bases, with 13 bases remaining between them. CDR1 and CDR2 (germline): SGHVS, FNYEAQ. CDR3 length: 14 amino acids. In nucleotides, the CDR3 is TGTGCCAGCAGCTCCCGACGGGCGGCCAATGAGCAGTTCTTC. It codes for CASSSRRAANEQFF. Full variable domain (missing parts from reference TRBV7-6 and TRBJ2-1): GAGVSQSPRYKVTKRGQDVALRCDPISGHVSLYWYRQALGQGPEFLTYFNYEAQQDKSGLPNDRFSAERPEGSISTLTIQRTEQRDSAMYRCASSSRRAANEQFFGPGTRLTVL.

Concerning this clonotype: Given a much more abundant clone one base away, this may be a read error. The gene calls are TRBV7-2 and TRBJ2-1, with 8 nucleotides matching TRBD2. Germline assignment: CDR1 SGHTA and CDR2 FQGNSA. The V segment lost 0 bases and the J segment 0 bases; nucleotides outside the gene matches: 4. The CDR3 has 17 amino acids. CDR3 sequence (DNA): TGTGCCAGCAGCTTAGCTGGGGCGGGGGGCTCCTACAATGAGCAGTTCTTC. Its translation: CASSLAGAGGSYNEQFF.

The chain uses TRBV23-1 and TRBJ2-3; 7 bases line up with TRBD2. TRBV23-1 qualifies as an ORF whose function is uncertain. V shed 1 base, J shed 8 bases, and the junction held 9 bases outside the gene matches. The CDR3 spans 15 residues. The CDR3 DNA is TGCGCCAGCAGTCAATATCGAGCGGGGTGGGGTACGCAGTATTTT. Translating it yields CASSQYRAGWGTQYF.

On this clonotype itself: A read error is likely, as this CDR3 ends without the conserved phenylalanine or tryptophan. The chain links TRBV19 to TRBJ1-3, with D possibly matching TRBD1 (5 bases). Trimming took 11 bases from V and 5 from J, leaving 16 bases between them. From germline, CDR1 is LNHDA and CDR2 SQIVND (reference sequence). This CDR3 is 13 amino acids long. CDR3 bases: TGTGCCGCCATGGGGCCACAGAGAAACACCATATATCTT. This translates into CAAMGPQRNTIYL.

This clonotype was detected many times. The rearrangement links TRBV7-6 to TRBJ2-1; TRBD2 agrees at 10 bases. J gave up 2 bases and V 5 bases, and 9 bases lay outside the gene matches. The germline CDR1 and CDR2 sequences are SGHVS and FNYEAQ. The CDR3 consists of 17 residues. CDR3 DNA: TGTGCCAGCAGCCTAGAAGGGCTAGCGGGGGCCTACAATGAGCAGTTCTTC. Its protein is CASSLEGLAGAYNEQFF.

This clonotype has just a few counts. The V and J genes are TRBV6-1 and TRBJ1-5, with a weak D call TRBD1 (6 bases). The V and J ends lost 7 bases and 3 bases respectively, with 10 bases between them. Germline loops: CDR1 MNHNS, CDR2 SASEGT. The CDR3 totals 13 residues. CDR3 DNA: TGTGCCAGCAAGGCAGGGGTCAATCAGCCCCAGCATTTT. Its protein is CASKAGVNQPQHF.

The chain joins TRBV7-2 to TRBJ2-1, with D unclear. V lost 2 bases to trimming and J lost 5 bases, with 16 bases between them. Germline assignment: CDR1 SGHTA and CDR2 FQGNSA. This CDR3 is built from 16 residues. This CDR3 reads CASSLRGTQPNNEQFF. CDR3 coding DNA: TGTGCCAGCAGCTTACGAGGCACCCAGCCTAACAATGAGCAGTTCTTC.

This rearrangement joins TRBV9 to TRBJ2-3; no firm D call. The germline CDR1 and CDR2 sequences are SGDLS and YYNGEE. CDR3 length equals 16 residues. V shed 2 bases and J shed 2 bases, with 15 bases lying between them. CDR3 residues: CASSVGQAGVTDTQYF. In nucleotides, the CDR3 is TGTGCCAGCAGCGTGGGCCAGGCCGGAGTCACAGATACGCAGTATTTT.

The chain carries TRBV6-1 and TRBJ1-1; tentatively, D is TRBD1 (5 bases). Germline V gene lookup returns CDR1 MNHNS and CDR2 SASEGT. The CDR3 runs to 15 residues. The V end was cut by 8 bases, the J end by 11 bases, with 27 bases between. In DNA, the CDR3 is TGTGCCAGCGAGGAGTGGGGCCCCTCTTTCTTGGAGGCTTTCTTT. As protein: CASEEWGPSFLEAFF.

This chain uses TRBV11-3 with TRBJ1-1; D gene unclear. The CDR3 is 13 residues long. Germline assignment: CDR1 SGHNT and CDR2 YENEEA. Trimming removed 4 bases from V and 1 base from J, with 7 bases in between. CDR3 bases: TGTGCCAGCAGCTATATTGAGAACACTGAAGCTTTCTTT. Protein product: CASSYIENTEAFF.

This chain links TRBV7-2 with TRBJ2-3; TRBD2 matches at 12 bases. The germline gives CDR1 SGHTA, CDR2 FQGNSA. This CDR3 comprises 18 residues. The J segment lost 2 bases and the V segment lost 5 bases, leaving 11 bases of the junction unmatched. This CDR3 is CASSLGPSGGDVTDTQYF. In nucleotides, the CDR3 is TGTGCCAGCAGCCTCGGCCCTAGCGGGGGGGACGTCACAGATACGCAGTATTTT.

This clonotype was observed a few times. The chain combines TRBV6-5 with TRBJ2-3, with TRBD2 as a possible D gene (5 bases). V lost 7 bases to trimming and J lost 4 bases, with 6 bases between them. Germline loops: CDR1 MNHEY, CDR2 SVGAGI. The CDR3 consists of 11 residues. The CDR3 region has the DNA TGTGCCAGCACGAGGGCAGATACGCAGTATTTT. Its translation: CASTRADTQYF.

This clonotype was counted a few times. This sequence joins TRBV19 and TRBJ2-4; 8 nucleotides match TRBD1. This CDR3 comprises 16 residues. With 5 bases clipped from V and 1 base from J, the junction kept 7 bases outside the gene matches. CDR1 and CDR2 (germline): LNHDA, SQIVND (reference sequence). This CDR3 reads CASSPRQGSAKNIQYF. In DNA form, the CDR3 reads TGTGCCAGTAGTCCCCGACAGGGGTCGGCCAAAAACATTCAGTACTTC.

This clonotype was seen a handful of times. V and J are TRBV6-5 and TRBJ2-7; 12 positions match TRBD1. This CDR3 contains 14 residues. Looked up from germline, CDR1 is MNHEY and CDR2 is SVGAGI. J gave up 6 bases and V 4 bases, and 4 bases lay outside the gene matches. The CDR3 reads CASSSGTGGGEQYF. The CDR3 DNA sequence: TGTGCCAGCAGTTCCGGGACAGGGGGCGGCGAGCAGTACTTC.

The chain recombines TRBV25-1 with TRBJ2-7; 7 positions match TRBD2. Looked up from germline, CDR1 is MGHDK and CDR2 is SYGVNS. With V trimmed by 2 bases and J by 0 bases, 16 bases remained unmatched. The CDR3 is 19 amino acids. CDR3 sequence reads: CASSEGEGTKTLGSYEQYV. CDR3 nucleotides: TGTGCCAGCAGTGAAGGGGAGGGAACTAAAACCTTAGGCTCCTACGAGCAGTACGTC.

This clonotype has just a few counts. The rearrangement links TRBV6-2 or TRBV6-3 to TRBJ2-7; TRBD2 might be the D (6 bases). The CDR3 sequence is 14 residues long. The V and J ends lost 2 bases and 0 bases respectively, with 8 bases between them. From germline, CDR1 is MNHEY and CDR2 SVGEGT. The CDR3 bases are TGTGCCAGCAGTTACCCCGGGAGCTCCTACGAGCAGTACGTC. It is translated as CASSYPGSSYEQYV.

This CDR3 is CASRRQGIFSGNTIYF. Here the CDR3 DNA reads TGTGCCAGCAGGAGACAGGGGATCTTCTCTGGAAACACCATATATTTT. V is TRBV6-1 and J is TRBJ1-3, with TRBD1 matching 8 bases. V gave up 6 bases and J gave up 0 bases; unmatched junction bases: 7. Germline-derived CDR1 and CDR2 are MNHNS and SASEGT. There are 16 residues in the CDR3.

The chain couples TRBV28 to TRBJ1-3; the D is unclear. The germline V gene encodes CDR1 MDHEN and CDR2 SYDVKM. This CDR3 region has 16 residues. V was shortened by 4 bases and J by 4 bases, with 17 bases between the two germline ends. This chain's CDR3 is CASSSGVPQTGNTIYF. The CDR3 DNA sequence: TGTGCCAGCAGTTCCGGGGTGCCCCAAACCGGAAACACCATATATTTT.

This clonotype has a handful of counts. The chain carries TRBV10-3 and TRBJ1-1; 9 nucleotides align to TRBD1. The V and J ends lost 0 bases and 5 bases, in that order; junction bases with no gene match: 4. The germline gives CDR1 ENHRY, CDR2 SYGVKD. This CDR3 is 15 amino acids long. The CDR3: CAISESVGTGTEAFF. The CDR3 DNA sequence: TGTGCCATCAGTGAGTCAGTTGGGACAGGGACTGAAGCTTTCTTT.

The sample holds one count of this clonotype. The chain uses TRBV3-1 and TRBJ1-2; D is unclear. Trimming shortened V by 4 bases and J by 3 bases, and 15 bases separated the two germline ends. The CDR3 loop spans 15 amino acids. Germline V gene sequence: CDR1 LGHDT, CDR2 YNNKEL (reference sequence). The DNA of the CDR3 is TGTGCCAGCAGCCGGATGGGCAGAGCTGACTATGGCTACACCTTC. It is translated as CASSRMGRADYGYTF.

V and J are TRBV27 and TRBJ1-2; D gene ambiguous. The length of the CDR3 is 17 residues. CDR1 MNHEY and CDR2 SMNVEV come from the germline V gene (reference sequence). V was pared by 0 bases and J by 3 bases, with 17 bases between. The CDR3 sequence: CASSLSLGRIVDYGYTF. CDR3 in DNA: TGTGCCAGCAGTTTATCTTTAGGGAGGATAGTCGACTATGGCTACACCTTC.

This clonotype was recorded a few times. This chain links TRBV7-9 with TRBJ1-1, with 7 positions matching TRBD1. CDR1 and CDR2 (germline): SEHNR, FQNEAQ (reference sequence). The J segment lost 1 base and the V segment lost 5 bases, leaving 7 bases of the junction unmatched. This CDR3 comprises 15 residues. The CDR3 DNA reads as TGTGCCAGCAGCCTTAAGGACAGGAAGAACACTGAAGCTTTCTTT. Translating it yields CASSLKDRKNTEAFF.